The sequence of this TCR beta chain was determined in a study of T cells in Graves' hyperthyroidism and ophthalmopathy. With regard to this clonotype: Its target is not known.

TCR beta CDR3 region amplification was performed from RNA transcripts. TCR CDR3 underwent first-round RT-PCR with the HTBI primer set. TCRdb ran MiXCR on the multiplex PCR reads and lists one entry per CDR3 protein. Among around 700,000 distinct CDR3 sequences listed, under 20% were seen once. Whole-study results and caveats: Blood also showed most of the thyroid clonotypes that were expanded above 0.001. Ophthalmopathy was model-predicted a median approximately 6.9 months pre-onset.

The sample consisted of blood. The sequence came from a woman between 45 and 60 years old with Graves' hyperthyroidism that later progressed to Graves' ophthalmopathy.

The CDR3: CASREGGNYEQYF. The CDR3 DNA follows: TGTGCCAGCAGAGAGGGGGGAAACTACGAGCAGTACTTC. The genes are TRBV5-8 and TRBJ2-7; D is perhaps TRBD1 or TRBD2 (6 bases each). The CDR3 sequence is 13 residues long. The V gene's germline CDR1 is SGHTS and CDR2 YDEGEE. The ends were cut back, 5 bases at V and 3 bases at J, with 12 bases in the middle.